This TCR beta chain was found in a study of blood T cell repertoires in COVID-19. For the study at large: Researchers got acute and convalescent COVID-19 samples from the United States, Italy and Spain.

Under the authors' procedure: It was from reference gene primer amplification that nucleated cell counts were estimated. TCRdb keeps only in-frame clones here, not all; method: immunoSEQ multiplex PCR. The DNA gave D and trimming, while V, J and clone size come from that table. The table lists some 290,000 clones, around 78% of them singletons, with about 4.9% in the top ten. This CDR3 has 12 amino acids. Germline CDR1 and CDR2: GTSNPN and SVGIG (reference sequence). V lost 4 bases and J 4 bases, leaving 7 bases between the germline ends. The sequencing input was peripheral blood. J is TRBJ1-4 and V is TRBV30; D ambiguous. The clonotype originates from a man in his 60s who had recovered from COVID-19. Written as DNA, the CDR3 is TGTGCCTGGAAATATCTTAATGAAAAACTGTTTTTT. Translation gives CAWKYLNEKLFF.